Below, 22 T cell receptor beta chains from the same sample are listed, as sequenced in a study of blood T cell repertoires in COVID-19 (dated by TCRdb to the early 2020s). The receptor library was made with the immunoSEQ multiplex PCR assay. TCRdb obtained this table from immuneACCESS and retained in-frame rearrangements with V and J assigned. These tables miss some clones; where compared with another copy, unresolved V genes account for less than half of the shortfall, and the remainder is unexplained. Present in this sample are roughly 300,000 clones, 86% of which were seen just once. The ten largest clones capture about an eighth of the sample. The sample comprised peripheral blood. The receptors derive from a woman under 40 with COVID-19, enrolled during active disease.

The rearrangement joins TRBV28 to TRBJ2-7; D unresolved. The germline CDR1 and CDR2 sequences are MDHEN and SYDVKM. The CDR3 is 14 amino acids. Trimming removed 7 bases at V and 4 bases at J, with 17 bases between. CDR3 sequence: CASTPPGGRYEQYF. The CDR3 DNA reads TGTGCCAGCACCCCTCCGGGTGGTAGGTACGAGCAGTACTTC.

The table lists this clone with a count of one. The V gene is TRBV5-1, the J gene TRBJ1-2; 10 positions match TRBD1. The CDR3 runs to 13 residues. Looked up from germline, CDR1 is SGHRS and CDR2 is YFSETQ. V shed 2 bases, J shed 6 bases, and the junction held 1 base outside the gene matches. CDR3 region: CASSFGQGDGYTF. As DNA, the CDR3 is TGCGCCAGCAGCTTCGGACAGGGGGATGGCTACACCTTC.

The V call is TRBV2, the J call TRBJ1-2, with TRBD1 matching 10 bases. The J segment lost 2 bases and the V segment lost 1 base, leaving 4 bases of the junction unmatched. The germline gives CDR1 SNHLY, CDR2 FYNNEI. The CDR3 extends over 16 amino acids. The CDR3 sequence is CASSEEGQGTNYGYTF. As DNA, the CDR3 is TGTGCCAGCAGTGAAGAGGGACAGGGGACCAACTATGGCTACACCTTC.

This clone turned up a few times. This chain connects TRBV6-6 to TRBJ1-6, with 11 bases identical to TRBD1. The CDR3 is 14 residues long. The germline V gene encodes CDR1 MNHNY and CDR2 SVGAGI (reference sequence). Trimming at V came to 4 bases and at J to 9 bases, leaving 2 bases not matched to a gene. For the CDR3, the DNA is TGTGCCAGCAGTTTCGGGACAGGGGGTTCACCCCTCCACTTT. As protein: CASSFGTGGSPLHF.

This chain connects TRBV9 to TRBJ2-1; the D is unclear. CDR1 SGDLS and CDR2 YYNGEE come from the germline V gene. Trimming removed 2 bases at V and 8 bases at J, with 11 bases between. The CDR3 has 13 amino acids. For the CDR3, the DNA is TGTGCCAGCAGCGTCCTACCTTCCCATGAGCAGTTCTTC. Amino acids: CASSVLPSHEQFF.

This clone was detected only a few times. The chain employs TRBV7-7 and TRBJ2-1, with D tentatively TRBD2 (6 bases). This CDR3 spans 16 amino acids. Trimming cost V 4 bases and J 0 bases, with 13 bases left between them. Germline loops: CDR1 SSHAT, CDR2 FNYEAQ (reference sequence). The chain's CDR3 is CASSSTRGSSYNEQFF. The DNA of the CDR3 is TGTGCCAGCAGCTCGACGCGGGGTAGCTCCTACAATGAGCAGTTCTTC.

The chain couples TRBV6-2 or TRBV6-3 to TRBJ1-1; 9 positions match TRBD1. V lost 2 bases, J lost 4 bases, and 2 bases stayed unmatched. Germline V gives CDR1 MNHEY, CDR2 SVGEGT. The CDR3 is made up of 14 amino acids. The CDR3 DNA follows: TGTGCCAGCAGTTACGGGACAGGGTCCACTGAAGCTTTCTTT. This translates into CASSYGTGSTEAFF.

This sequence joins TRBV5-1 and TRBJ2-5; 11 nucleotides align to TRBD2. This CDR3 region has 16 residues. Germline CDR1 and CDR2: SGHRS and YFSETQ. V lost 4 bases to trimming and J lost 1 base; unmatched junction nucleotides: 6. CDR3 bases: TGCGCCAGCAGCCCTCTAGCGGGGGGCCTCCAAGAGACCCAGTACTTC. Residues: CASSPLAGGLQETQYF.

The chain uses TRBV5-5 and TRBJ1-1; TRBD1 matches 12 bases. V dropped 0 bases and J dropped 0; count of bases not matched to a gene: 3. The CDR3 spans 17 residues. CDR1 and CDR2 from the germline V gene are SGHKS and YYEKEE (reference sequence). The CDR3 is CASSLEGTGGLNTEAFF. The CDR3 DNA reads TGTGCCAGCAGCTTGGAAGGGACAGGGGGCCTGAACACTGAAGCTTTCTTT.

This chain joins TRBV4-1 and TRBJ2-1; 7 bases line up with TRBD2. V was pared by 2 bases and J by 7 bases, with 11 bases of the junction left unmatched. This CDR3 comprises 16 residues. CDR1 MGHRA and CDR2 YSYEKL come from the germline V gene. The CDR3 is CASSQPPRDYENEQFF. The CDR3 region has the DNA TGCGCCAGCAGCCAACCGCCCCGGGACTATGAAAATGAGCAGTTCTTC.

The chain combines TRBV27 with TRBJ2-7; 7 bases map to TRBD2. This CDR3 is built from 17 residues. V was clipped by 3 bases and J by 2 bases; unmatched bases: 13. Germline CDR1 and CDR2: MNHEY and SMNVEV (reference sequence). Written as DNA, the CDR3 is TGTGCCAGCAGTTTTAGTAACCCCGGGAGGAGGGCCTACGAGCAGTACTTC. Encoded protein: CASSFSNPGRRAYEQYF.

V is TRBV9 and J is TRBJ1-5, with unresolved D. This CDR3 contains 14 residues. CDR1 and CDR2 (germline): SGDLS, YYNGEE. The V and J ends lost 4 bases and 1 base respectively, with 9 bases between them. In DNA, the CDR3 is TGTGCCAGCAGCCCGAGTTGGAGCAATCAGCCCCAGCATTTT. It specifies CASSPSWSNQPQHF.

This clone came up once. V usage is TRBV7-8 and J usage is TRBJ2-4, with a tentative D call TRBD2 (6 bases). Germline values: CDR1 SGHVS, CDR2 FQNEAQ. The CDR3 runs to 17 residues. V gave up 1 base and J gave up 7 bases, with 20 bases separating them. CDR3 DNA: TGTGCCAGCAGCTTAGGGAGGGGCAGAGGGCGGAAGAACATTCAGTACTTC. Its translation: CASSLGRGRGRKNIQYF.

V and J are TRBV25-1 and TRBJ1-4, with TRBD1 as a possible D gene (5 bases). CDR1 is MGHDK and CDR2 is SYGVNS in the germline V gene. Trimming pared 6 bases from V and 0 bases from J, leaving 14 bases between. This CDR3 has 16 amino acids. CDR3 region: CASSVIDRATNEKLFF. CDR3 coding DNA: TGTGCCAGCAGCGTTATCGACAGAGCAACTAATGAAAAACTGTTTTTT.

The chain is built from TRBV18 and TRBJ2-5, with 8 bases that match TRBD2. The CDR3 is 16 residues long. Looked up from germline, CDR1 is KGHSH and CDR2 is LQKENI. V lost 2 bases and J lost 4; bases outside the gene matches: 9. DNA of the CDR3: TGTGCCAGCTCACCATCAGCGGGGGACTGGGGAGAGACCCAGTACTTC. Residues: CASSPSAGDWGETQYF.

In its sample, this clone was seen once. In DNA form, the CDR3 reads TGTGCCAGCAGTTACCTAATAGGGGACCCTGCGGGGTCCTACGAGCAGTACTTC. Its protein is CASSYLIGDPAGSYEQYF. The J gene is TRBJ2-7, the V gene TRBV28; tentative D call: TRBD2 (6 bases). The CDR3 extends over 18 amino acids. Germline assignment: CDR1 MDHEN and CDR2 SYDVKM. V was cut by 4 bases and J by 1 base, with 23 bases left in between.

The V and J genes are TRBV6-5 and TRBJ1-2; D possibly corresponds to TRBD1 (5 bases). Per germline, CDR1 MNHEY and CDR2 SVGAGI. Trimming pared 10 bases from V and 3 bases from J, leaving 12 bases between. This CDR3 is built from 12 residues. The CDR3 here is CAIFTGDYGYTF. For the CDR3, the DNA is TGTGCCATCTTTACGGGGGACTATGGCTACACCTTC.

V and J are TRBV11-2 and TRBJ2-2; possible D gene TRBD1, 5 bases. V was clipped by 4 bases and J by 4 bases, with 10 bases between them. The CDR3 spans 14 residues. Looked up from germline, CDR1 is SGHAT and CDR2 is FQNNGV. The CDR3 is CASSWGGRTGELFF. The DNA of the CDR3 is TGTGCCAGCAGCTGGGGCGGACGCACCGGGGAGCTGTTTTTT. The whole variable domain, remainder taken from reference TRBV11-2 and TRBJ2-2, is EAGVAQSPRYKIIEKRQSVAFWCNPISGHATLYWYQQILGQGPKLLIQFQNNGVVDDSQLPKDRFSAERLKGVDSTLKIQPAKLEDSAVYLCASSWGGRTGELFFGEGSRLTVL.

The V call is TRBV19, the J call TRBJ1-5; no clear D. In germline, CDR1 is LNHDA, CDR2 SQIVND (reference sequence). The CDR3 has 15 residues. V was shortened by 10 bases and J by 0 bases, with 16 bases between the two germline ends. DNA of the CDR3: TGTGCCACCTCTGGGAGCTTTTATAGCAATCAGCCCCAGCATTTT. Translating it yields CATSGSFYSNQPQHF.

The chain joins TRBV19 to TRBJ1-6; D gene uncertain. The CDR3 spans 16 residues. The V gene's germline CDR1 is LNHDA and CDR2 SQIVND (reference sequence). V was shortened by 6 bases and J by 0 bases, with 12 bases between the two germline ends. The CDR3 reads CASRASEFSYNSPLHF. DNA of the CDR3: TGTGCCAGTAGGGCCTCGGAGTTCTCCTATAATTCACCCCTCCACTTT.

The chain recombines TRBV7-9 with TRBJ2-3; D is perhaps TRBD1 (6 bases). This CDR3 comprises 14 residues. Germline assignment: CDR1 SEHNR and CDR2 FQNEAQ (reference sequence). V shed 1 base and J shed 5 bases, with 10 bases lying between them. The CDR3 coding sequence is TGTGCCAGCAGCTTAGTCGCAGGGGTAGATACGCAGTATTTT. It encodes CASSLVAGVDTQYF.

The rearrangement uses TRBV27 and TRBJ1-5, with D tentatively TRBD1 (5 bases). The CDR3 loop spans 16 amino acids. V was pared by 0 bases and J by 3 bases, with 12 bases between. Germline V gene data show CDR1 as MNHEY and CDR2 as SMNVEV (reference sequence). The CDR3 coding sequence is TGTGCCAGCAGTTTATCGATGTCAGGGTCCAATCAGCCCCAGCATTTT. This sequence encodes CASSLSMSGSNQPQHF.